A selection of T cell receptor beta chains follows, all from one sample in a study of blood T cell repertoires in COVID-19. The repertoire was sequenced with immunoSEQ multiplex PCR; TCRdb's copy has only in-frame clones and lacks some. The sample includes 100,000 to 150,000 clones, more than 70% seen only once; the top ten take 3.6%. Sequenced material: peripheral blood. Receptors were obtained from a woman between 55 and 75 years old with acute or convalescent COVID-19. The conserved cysteine and the conserved F or W are not part of the CDR3 here. Fields, in order: D gene, V gene, CDR3 protein. A D gene is named only where the DNA matches it firmly.

TRBD1,TRBV6-6,ASSQPGQGGTEAF
TRBD1,TRBV12-3/TRBV12-4,ASSQGAGGYT
NA,TRBV5-6,ASSLRDWYSYNEQF
NA,TRBV4-1,ASSQDLGGVETNEKLF
TRBD2,TRBV9,ASSVGTSGYNEQF
NA,TRBV5-1,ASSLEGKGNSPLH
NA,TRBV7-9,ASVGGFDEKLF
NA,TRBV9,ASSVANGGNTEAF
NA,TRBV11-2,ASTRLRTGGSPLH
NA,TRBV6-5,ASRNSGLGIQY
NA,TRBV29-1,SVITGMWELF
TRBD1,TRBV14,ASSLRGQGEAF
NA,TRBV19,ASSTGLGSYT
NA,TRBV28,ASSVPYNEQF
TRBD1,TRBV29-1,SVGGQGTPAF
NA,TRBV28,ASSNLSAQLNTGELF
NA,TRBV28,ASSLHRSSSTDTQY
NA,TRBV19,ASSFLGGYGYT
NA,TRBV23-1,ASSQSWTDEAF
NA,TRBV19,ASTDRPNTEAF
NA,TRBV4-2,ASAAGIYGYT
NA,TRBV2,ASSLGGPQH
NA,TRBV18,ASSPGLNKRNEQF
NA,TRBV5-5,ASRQDSSYTEAF
TRBD1,TRBV18,ASSLTGTGGYTEAF